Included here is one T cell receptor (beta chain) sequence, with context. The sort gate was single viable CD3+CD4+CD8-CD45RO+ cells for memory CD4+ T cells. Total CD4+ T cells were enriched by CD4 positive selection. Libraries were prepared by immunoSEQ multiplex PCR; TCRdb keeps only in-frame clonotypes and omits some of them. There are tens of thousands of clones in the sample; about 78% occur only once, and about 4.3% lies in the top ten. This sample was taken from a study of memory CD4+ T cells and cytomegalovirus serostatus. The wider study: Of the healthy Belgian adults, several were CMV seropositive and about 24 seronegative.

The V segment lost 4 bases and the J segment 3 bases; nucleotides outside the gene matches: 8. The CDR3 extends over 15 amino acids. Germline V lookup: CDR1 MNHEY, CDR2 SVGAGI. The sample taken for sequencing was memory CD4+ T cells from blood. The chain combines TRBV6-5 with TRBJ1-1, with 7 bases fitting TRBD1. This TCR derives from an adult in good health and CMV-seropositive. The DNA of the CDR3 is TGTGCCAGCAGTTTTAACAGGGGTGTCGACACTGAAGCTTTCTTT. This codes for CASSFNRGVDTEAFF.